This T cell receptor (beta chain) was found in a study of blood T cell repertoires in COVID-19. Study-wide context: Sites in the United States, Italy and Spain provided acute and convalescent COVID-19 samples.

The participants were between about 18 and 95 years old and came from under 25 US areas. Each participant's cohort was designated according to participant-reported clinical history. Within the 2 weeks before study entry, each person in the exposed group met a COVID-19 case. Profiling relied on immunoSEQ multiplex PCR, and the TCRdb table lists in-frame clones only, not all of them. The sample has about 150,000 clones; roughly 83% are singletons. The TCR comes from a man aged 65 to 79 who had been exposed to COVID-19. The material sequenced was PBMCs or T cells enriched from blood (not recorded which).

CDR3 loop: CASSPGHLRETQYF. The CDR3 nucleotides are TGTGCCAGCTCACCAGGACACCTTAGGGAGACCCAGTACTTC. The chain links TRBV18 to TRBJ2-5; TRBD1 is a possible D gene (5 bases). V was clipped by 2 bases and J by 5 bases, with 12 bases between them. CDR1 KGHSH and CDR2 LQKENI come from the germline V gene. CDR3 length: 14 residues.